This TCR beta chain was captured in a study of OX40 agonist ivuxolimab in advanced cancers. TCRdb keeps only in-frame clones here, not all; method: immunoSEQ multiplex PCR. This repertoire shows under 70,000 clones, roughly 85% found once; its top ten account for roughly 3.9%. V lost 8 bases and J lost 1, with 11 bases in between. Per germline, CDR1 SNHLY and CDR2 FYNNEI. This CDR3 is built from 13 residues. The chain is built from TRBV2 and TRBJ1-2; D gene unclear. The starting material was CD4+ or CD8+ T cells sorted from blood, obtained in a trial of the OX40 agonist ivuxolimab. The TCR comes from an adult with an advanced solid tumor such as melanoma, head and neck, liver or kidney cancer. The CDR3 protein is CASSRLFNYGYTF. CDR3 DNA sequence: TGTGCCAGCTCCAGACTATTTAACTATGGCTACACCTTC.